A selection of T cell receptor beta chains follows, all from one sample in a study of T cell responses to AZD1222 COVID-19 vaccine. TCRdb keeps only in-frame clones here, not all; method: immunoSEQ multiplex PCR. The sample includes about 110,000 clones, 65% to 85% of them seen just once. The sample consisted of peripheral blood, taken on day 0 of AZD1222 vaccination. The receptors were gathered from an adult in good health. The CDR3 runs from the conserved cysteine through the conserved F or W. The order of the fields is V gene, D gene, J gene, clone size, CDR3 protein, CDR3 DNA. A D gene is named only where the DNA matches it firmly. Not every row has a clone size; where given, it reads once, few, many or a size class.

TRBV2	.	TRBJ2-7	few	CASSEAGQSYEQYF	TGTGCCAGCAGTGAAGCGGGGCAGTCCTACGAGCAGTACTTC
TRBV5-1	TRBD2	TRBJ2-5	.	CASSLDGSGRQETQYF	TGCGCCAGCAGCTTGGATGGTAGCGGGAGGCAAGAGACCCAGTACTTC
TRBV7-2	.	TRBJ2-2	.	CASSAHRAGNTGELFF	TGTGCCAGCAGCGCCCACAGGGCCGGGAACACCGGGGAGCTGTTTTTT
TRBV3-1/TRBV3-2	TRBD2	TRBJ2-1	.	CASSQKGATSGNNEQFF	TGTGCCAGCAGCCAAAAAGGGGCGACTAGCGGAAACAATGAGCAGTTCTTC
TRBV14	.	TRBJ1-2	.	CASSPVGGPRWEGYTF	TGTGCCAGCAGCCCCGTGGGGGGTCCCCGATGGGAGGGCTACACCTTC
TRBV4-3	TRBD1	TRBJ1-5	.	CASSQDVGQGGQPQHF	TGCGCCAGCAGCCAAGATGTCGGACAAGGGGGCCAGCCCCAGCATTTT
TRBV15	.	TRBJ1-6	.	CATGRADYNSPLHF	TGTGCCACCGGACGGGCAGACTATAATTCACCCCTCCACTTT
TRBV2	.	TRBJ1-1	.	CASSNTGMNTEAFF	TGTGCCAGCAGTAATACAGGTATGAACACTGAAGCTTTCTTT
TRBV18	TRBD1	TRBJ1-1	.	CASSPQGGAQGEAFF	TGTGCCAGCTCACCTCAGGGGGGGGCGCAAGGTGAAGCTTTCTTT
TRBV27	TRBD1	TRBJ1-2	.	CASSASGTAYGYTF	TGTGCCAGCAGTGCCAGTGGGACAGCCTATGGCTACACCTTC
TRBV28	.	TRBJ2-3	.	CASRSTGTYNTDTQYF	TGTGCCAGCAGGTCAACCGGGACATATAACACAGATACGCAGTATTTT
TRBV18	.	TRBJ2-5	.	CASANRAEETQYF	TGTGCCAGCGCGAACCGAGCGGAGGAGACCCAGTACTTC
TRBV9	TRBD1	TRBJ1-1	.	CASSDSRDRGGMNTEAFF	TGTGCCAGCAGCGACAGCCGGGACAGGGGAGGGATGAACACTGAAGCTTTCTTT
TRBV19	TRBD1	TRBJ2-3	.	CASSPWTGPGSTDTQYF	TGTGCCAGTAGTCCCTGGACAGGGCCGGGTTCCACAGATACGCAGTATTTT
TRBV10-2	.	TRBJ2-1	.	CASRDILDYNEQFF	TGCGCCAGCAGGGACATTTTAGATTACAATGAGCAGTTCTTC
TRBV7-8	TRBD1	TRBJ1-2	.	CASSLFGTGGDYTF	TGTGCCAGCAGCTTGTTCGGGACAGGGGGCGACTACACCTTC
TRBV28	TRBD1	TRBJ2-1	once	CASSTIRDREFAEQFF	TGTGCCAGCAGTACAATTCGGGACAGGGAGTTTGCGGAGCAGTTCTTC
TRBV28	.	TRBJ1-6	.	CASSPTKYNSPLHF	TGTGCCAGCAGTCCGACAAAGTATAATTCACCCCTCCACTTT
TRBV6-5	.	TRBJ1-1	.	CASRRPGPRERAFF	TGTGCCAGCAGGAGACCGGGACCCAGAGAGCGAGCTTTCTTT
TRBV28	TRBD1	TRBJ1-2	.	CASRSITGGGNYGYTF	TGTGCCAGCAGGTCCATTACAGGGGGAGGTAACTATGGCTACACCTTC
TRBV27	.	TRBJ1-1	.	CASSVFVDSTEAFF	TGTGCCAGCAGTGTCTTTGTCGACAGCACTGAAGCTTTCTTT
TRBV2	.	TRBJ1-6	.	CASSPTVNSPLHF	TGTGCCAGCAGTCCGACAGTCAATTCACCCCTCCACTTT
TRBV5-4	TRBD2	TRBJ2-1	.	CASSARGRDGFNEQFF	TGTGCCAGCAGCGCCCGAGGGAGGGATGGATTCAATGAGCAGTTCTTC
TRBV3-1/TRBV3-2	.	TRBJ1-3	.	CASSRGTSGNTIYF	TGTGCCAGCAGCCGGGGGACGTCTGGAAACACCATATATTTT
TRBV7-2	TRBD1	TRBJ1-2	.	CASSSTPRDRTMGYTF	TGTGCCAGCAGCTCTACGCCACGGGACAGGACTATGGGCTACACCTTC
TRBV19	TRBD2	TRBJ2-1	.	CASKLTSGGASYNEQFF	TGTGCCAGTAAATTGACTAGCGGGGGAGCATCCTACAATGAGCAGTTCTTC